This T cell receptor (beta chain) emerged from a study of T cells after yellow fever vaccination. General study results and limits: Sorted repertoires could include abundant contaminating clonotypes from bulk cells. The secondary response showed a weaker magnitude and a faster peak, day 5 versus 15.

Trimming removed 8 bases at V and 1 base at J, with 18 bases between. This CDR3 spans 15 amino acids. TCRdb analysed the 5' RACE reads with MiXCR anew, one entry per CDR3 protein. The sample includes 200,000 to 250,000 distinct CDR3 sequences, less than 3.5% of them seen just once. To note about this clonotype: The antigen is undetermined.

The receptor was isolated from a man between 18 and 29 years old who received the YFV17D yellow fever vaccine. The specimen was CD4+ T cells sorted from PBMCs, collected 10 days after the yellow fever booster vaccination. The genes are TRBV12-3 or TRBV12-4 and TRBJ2-7, with a weak D call TRBD2 (6 bases). The CDR3 DNA follows: TGTGCCAGCCTGTTCAGCGGGTCCCATTCCTACGAGCAGTACTTC. Its translation: CASLFSGSHSYEQYF.